This TCR beta chain is from a study of blood T cell repertoires in COVID-19. Study information: Some COVID-19 samples were acute and others convalescent; all came from the United States, Italy and Spain. T cells, B-cell-depleted T cells, or PBMCs provided the cDNA or gDNA that served as material.

Original handling: Reference gene primer amplification yielded estimated nucleated cell counts. Profiled with immunoSEQ multiplex PCR; TCRdb holds only in-frame clones, not every one. That table gives V, J and clone size, and the DNA gave D and trimming. The sample holds hundreds of thousands of clones; about 87% are singletons and the top ten take approximately 6%. This TCR derives from a man aged 60 to 75 who had recovered from COVID-19. Sequenced material: peripheral blood.

The CDR3 nucleotides read TGTGCCAGCAGCGGTTCTTGGACAGCGAACACTGAAGCTTTCTTT. Encoded protein: CASSGSWTANTEAFF. This chain uses TRBV3-1 (or the pseudogene TRBV3-2) with TRBJ1-1; a possible D gene is TRBD1 (6 bases). V lost 5 bases and J 1 base, leaving 14 bases between the germline ends. The CDR3 is 15 amino acids. CDR1 and CDR2 from the germline V gene are LGHDT and YNNKEL (reference sequence).